The 2 T cell receptor beta chains below were found in one sample sequenced in a study of cytomegalovirus exposure and HLA in healthy donors. It was with 60 Vbeta and 13 Jbeta primers that the PCR ran. Here immunoSEQ multiplex PCR was the method, and the copy in TCRdb shows in-frame clones only, minus some. Of a few hundred thousand clones in the sample, over 65% were seen once. Specimen: PBMCs. The receptors were sampled from a man aged 35 to 55 in good health and CMV-seronegative.

The rearrangement links TRBV19 to TRBJ1-5; a possible D gene is TRBD1 (6 bases). V lost 10 bases and J lost 1, with 20 bases in between. Germline V gene lookup returns CDR1 LNHDA and CDR2 SQIVND (reference sequence). The CDR3 consists of 16 residues. In DNA, the CDR3 is TGTGCCATCGGGGGGCGGGCAGGGAGGAGCAATCAGCCCCAGCATTTT. This codes for CAIGGRAGRSNQPQHF.

This clone showed up just a few times. In DNA, the CDR3 is TGTGCCAGCTCACCACAGGCGGGTACAGCTGAAGCTTTCTTT. Encoded protein: CASSPQAGTAEAFF. The chain employs TRBV18 and TRBJ1-1; D not resolved. Germline V gene data show CDR1 as KGHSH and CDR2 as LQKENI. The CDR3 extends over 14 amino acids. The ends were cut back, 1 base at V and 6 bases at J, with 12 bases in the middle.